Listed below are T cell receptor beta chains from one sample, sequenced in a study of PD-1 blockade in classical Hodgkin lymphoma. Sequencing used immunoSEQ multiplex PCR; TCRdb keeps in-frame clones, though not all of them. Among 55,000 to 65,000 clones listed, roughly nine tenths were seen once. The sequencing used peripheral blood mononuclear cells (PBMCs), collected at baseline. The source is a human donor with classical Hodgkin lymphoma. Each CDR3 is given with its conserved first and last residue. The D gene is left open where the match is weak. Rows may omit the clone size; those that give it use once, few, many or a size class.

>TRBV9|.|.|TRBJ1-3
CASSVAGVHSGNTIYF
TGTGCCAGCAGTGTAGCAGGGGTCCACTCTGGAAACACCATATATTTT
>TRBV7-3|once|.|TRBJ2-6
CASSDRVSGANVLTF
TGTGCCAGCAGTGATAGGGTCTCTGGGGCCAACGTCCTGACTTTC
>TRBV5-1|.|TRBD2|TRBJ2-2
CASSLGPRTSGGHSGELFF
TGCGCCAGCAGCTTGGGCCCTCGTACTAGCGGGGGACATTCCGGGGAGCTGTTTTTT
>TRBV5-1|.|.|TRBJ1-2
CASSKDRDYGYTF
TGCGCCAGCAGCAAGGACAGAGACTATGGCTACACCTTC
>TRBV6-1|.|TRBD2|TRBJ2-7
CASSERTRSNEQYF
TGTGCCAGCAGTGAAAGGACTAGATCAAACGAGCAGTACTTC
>TRBV5-5|.|TRBD2|TRBJ2-7
CASSALRGGGEQYF
TGTGCCAGCAGCGCCCTTCGGGGGGGCGGTGAGCAGTACTTC
>TRBV18|.|.|TRBJ2-5
CASSPQPKETQYF
TGTGCCAGCTCACCACAGCCTAAAGAGACCCAGTACTTC
>TRBV7-9|.|.|TRBJ2-2
CASSPSTGELFF
TGTGCCAGCAGCCCTTCGACCGGGGAGCTGTTTTTT
>TRBV7-8|.|.|TRBJ1-1
CASSPRGGWVNTEAFF
TGTGCCAGCAGCCCACGGGGGGGGTGGGTGAACACTGAAGCTTTCTTT
>TRBV30|.|.|TRBJ1-4
CAWSGSSSLRTEKLFF
TGTGCCTGGAGTGGTTCATCGAGCCTAAGGACTGAAAAACTGTTTTTT
>TRBV14|.|TRBD1|TRBJ1-6
CASSSGTGESPLHF
TGTGCCAGCAGCTCCGGGACAGGGGAATCACCCCTCCACTTT
>TRBV5-6|few|TRBD2|TRBJ2-3
CASSPFRSGGPYSTDTQYF
TGTGCCAGCAGCCCTTTTCGGAGCGGGGGGCCGTATAGCACAGATACGCAGTATTTT
>TRBV6-1|.|TRBD1|TRBJ1-2
CASSESGRGYGYTF
TGTGCCAGCAGTGAATCGGGCAGGGGGTATGGCTACACCTTC
>TRBV14|.|.|TRBJ1-4
CASSQDTGGNEKLFF
TGTGCCAGCAGCCAAGATACGGGGGGGAATGAAAAACTGTTTTTT
>TRBV6-1|.|.|TRBJ2-7
CASSTHGFSYEQYF
TGTGCCAGCAGTACTCATGGGTTCTCCTACGAGCAGTACTTC
>TRBV6-4|.|TRBD1|TRBJ2-1
CASSEGQGNYNEQFF
TGTGCCAGCAGTGAGGGACAGGGGAACTACAATGAGCAGTTCTTC
>TRBV15|.|TRBD2|TRBJ2-3
CATSRDLVRTSDTDTQYF
TGTGCCACCAGCAGAGATTTAGTGCGGACTAGCGACACAGATACGCAGTATTTT
>TRBV7-7|.|.|TRBJ2-3
CASSLDWTDTQYF
TGTGCTAGCAGCCTAGACTGGACAGATACGCAGTATTTT
>TRBV7-9|.|TRBD2|TRBJ2-1
CASSLARPGGIYNEQFF
TGTGCCAGCAGCTTAGCGCGTCCGGGGGGGATTTACAATGAGCAGTTCTTC
>TRBV5-4|.|TRBD1|TRBJ2-7
CASRRQGDYEQYF
TGTGCCAGCAGGAGACAGGGGGACTACGAGCAGTACTTC
>TRBV5-1|once|.|TRBJ2-7
CASRLTRDPYEQYF
TGCGCCAGCAGATTAACGCGGGATCCCTACGAGCAGTACTTC
>TRBV9|.|.|TRBJ2-1
CASSVDPPGGMADEQFF
TGTGCCAGCAGCGTAGACCCCCCAGGGGGGATGGCTGATGAGCAGTTCTTC
>TRBV11-2|.|TRBD2|TRBJ2-5
CASSPQAGTTTGETQYF
TGTGCCAGCAGCCCCCAAGCGGGGACCACCACCGGAGAGACCCAGTACTTC
>TRBV30|.|TRBD1|TRBJ1-2
CAWKGQGAYGYTF
TGTGCCTGGAAGGGACAGGGGGCGTATGGCTACACCTTC
>TRBV18|once|.|TRBJ2-7
CASSPPIIGRPFEQYF
TGTGCCAGCTCACCACCAATAATCGGCAGGCCCTTCGAGCAGTACTTC
>TRBV7-9|.|.|TRBJ2-2
CASSSPLPTGELFF
TGTGCCAGCAGCTCGCCACTTCCCACCGGGGAGCTGTTTTTT
>TRBV6-1|.|.|TRBJ1-6
CASGGSPLHF
TGTGCCAGCGGGGGTTCACCCCTCCACTTT
>TRBV15|.|.|TRBJ2-5
CATSGVTGETQYF
TGTGCCACCAGCGGCGTGACGGGGGAGACCCAGTACTTC
>TRBV10-1|once|.|TRBJ1-5
CASSDRGGEQPQHF
TGCGCCAGCAGTGATCGTGGGGGTGAGCAGCCCCAGCATTTT
>TRBV18|.|.|TRBJ2-1
CASSPKGGIGPWEQFF
TGTGCCAGCTCACCAAAGGGGGGGATTGGGCCTTGGGAGCAGTTCTTC
>TRBV9|.|TRBD1|TRBJ2-1
CASSVGFGTGFNEQFF
TGTGCCAGCAGCGTGGGGTTTGGGACAGGCTTCAATGAGCAGTTCTTC
>TRBV2|.|.|TRBJ1-1
CASMSAKGEAFF
TGTGCCAGCATGAGCGCGAAGGGAGAAGCTTTCTTT
>TRBV28|.|TRBD2|TRBJ2-5
CASSLLAGAQETQYF
TGTGCCAGCAGTTTACTAGCGGGGGCCCAAGAGACCCAGTACTTC
>TRBV2|.|TRBD1|TRBJ1-4
CASSELGQWEEKLFF
TGTGCCAGCAGTGAATTGGGACAGTGGGAGGAAAAACTGTTTTTT
>TRBV13|.|.|TRBJ2-3
CASTFGLFVDTQYF
TGTGCCAGCACCTTCGGTCTTTTTGTAGATACGCAGTATTTT